This paragraph covers one TCR beta chain sequence. The data belong to a study of CD8 T cells in Susac syndrome. Random hexamers were used to reverse transcribe 0.5 to 1 ug of RNA. Across 54 Vbeta and 13 Jbeta, immunoSEQ multiplex PCR amplified TCR beta CDR3. TCRdb used MiXCR to reprocess the immunoSEQ multiplex PCR reads, holding one entry per CDR3 protein. This sample has hundreds of thousands of distinct CDR3 sequences, with about 94% found just once. The CDR3 loop spans 14 amino acids. Per the germline V gene, CDR1 is DFQATT and CDR2 is SNEGSKA (reference sequence). V lost 2 bases to trimming and J lost 1 base; unmatched junction nucleotides: 4. The study sequenced TCR beta in blood CD8+ and CD4+ T cells.

The material sequenced was CD4+ T cells from PBMCs. This clonotype was obtained from a human donor with Susac syndrome. This chain joins TRBV20-1 and TRBJ2-7; TRBD1 matches at 8 bases. The CDR3 protein is CSARRTGSSYEQYF. CDR3 sequence (DNA): TGCAGTGCTAGAAGGACAGGGTCGTCCTACGAGCAGTACTTC.